These 24 T cell receptor beta chains came from one sample sequenced in a study of radiotherapy plus CTLA-4 blockade in lung cancer. Profiled with immunoSEQ multiplex PCR; TCRdb holds only in-frame clones, not every one. The data contain some 98,000 clones, more than 75% of them seen just once; the ten biggest clones take up 3.4%. The sample was peripheral blood, taken from a patient treated with radiotherapy plus ipilimumab. The receptors stem from a human donor with non-small cell lung cancer who had a partial response to radiotherapy plus ipilimumab.

The chain has TRBV7-8 and TRBJ1-2; 8 bases agree with TRBD1. This CDR3 has 15 residues. In germline, CDR1 is SGHVS, CDR2 FQNEAQ. V lost 4 bases and J lost 4; bases outside the gene matches: 8. DNA of the CDR3: TGTGCCAGCAGCTCCGAGGGGACAGGCGTCTATGGCTACACCTTC. It encodes CASSSEGTGVYGYTF.

V and J are TRBV27 and TRBJ1-1; 7 nucleotides align to TRBD1. The trim removed 5 bases at V and 7 bases at J, leaving 10 bases unmatched. CDR1 is MNHEY, CDR2 SMNVEV, per germline (reference sequence). This CDR3 has 14 amino acids. CDR3 sequence (DNA): TGTGCCAGCAGTCCCGAAACAGGGGTACTTGAAGCTTTCTTT. Its protein product is CASSPETGVLEAFF.

The J gene is TRBJ2-7, the V gene TRBV27; no clear D gene. Germline-derived CDR1 and CDR2 are MNHEY and SMNVEV (reference sequence). The CDR3 is 16 residues long. V shed 1 base and J shed 1 base, with 14 bases lying between them. The CDR3 region is CASSLYPRPPSYEQYF. The CDR3 DNA follows: TGTGCCAGCAGTTTATACCCCAGGCCCCCTTCCTACGAGCAGTACTTC.

The genes are TRBV28 and TRBJ1-2; 9 nucleotides match TRBD1. The CDR3 contains 15 residues. Trimming took 5 bases from V and 0 from J; bases not matched to a gene: 4. From germline, CDR1 is MDHEN and CDR2 SYDVKM. The DNA for the CDR3 is TGTGCCAGCAGTACGCGACAGGGGGCTAACTATGGCTACACCTTC. Translating gives CASSTRQGANYGYTF.

As DNA, the CDR3 is TGTGCCAGCAGCTTTGCGGGGGGTGAGCAGTTCTTC. Its translation is CASSFAGGEQFF. The J gene is TRBJ2-1, the V gene TRBV5-6; 8 bases fit TRBD2. Per the germline V gene, CDR1 is SGHDT and CDR2 is YYEEEE. V gave up 2 bases and J gave up 9 bases; unmatched junction bases: 1. This CDR3 is 12 amino acids long. Full variable domain (missing parts from reference TRBV5-6 and TRBJ2-1): DAGVTQSPTHLIKTRGQQVTLRCSPKSGHDTVSWYQQALGQGPQFIFQYYEEEERQRGNFPDRFSGHQFPNYSSELNVNALLLGDSALYLCASSFAGGEQFFGPGTRLTVL.

This chain uses TRBV19 with TRBJ2-1; 7 nucleotides agree with TRBD1. The germline V gene encodes CDR1 LNHDA and CDR2 SQIVND (reference sequence). Germline trimming cut 5 bases from V and 3 bases from J; bases unmatched to any gene: 7. CDR3 length equals 15 residues. The CDR3 loop reads CASSGDRPNYNEQFF. CDR3 bases: TGTGCCAGTAGTGGGGACAGACCTAACTACAATGAGCAGTTCTTC.

This sequence joins TRBV6-5 and TRBJ2-3; TRBD2 might be the D (6 bases). The CDR3 consists of 14 residues. Germline V CDR1 and CDR2: MNHEY, SVGAGI. The V gene lost 7 bases and the J gene lost 0 bases, with 11 bases spanning the gap. CDR3 bases: TGTGCCAGCAAAAGGAGGGGCAGCACAGATACGCAGTATTTT. This codes for CASKRRGSTDTQYF.

This clone was observed a handful of times. The J gene is TRBJ2-7, the V gene TRBV7-8, with D possibly TRBD2 on 6 matching bases. This CDR3 spans 15 amino acids. Trimming took 7 bases from V and 0 from J, leaving 16 bases between them. The germline V gene encodes CDR1 SGHVS and CDR2 FQNEAQ. CDR3 protein: CASTPGASVSYEQYF. The CDR3 DNA sequence: TGTGCCAGCACCCCCGGGGCTAGCGTCTCCTACGAGCAGTACTTC. Drawing the rest from reference TRBV7-8 and TRBJ2-7, the complete variable domain is GAGVSQSPRYKVAKRGQDVALRCDPISGHVSLFWYQQALGQGPEFLTYFQNEAQLDKSGLPSDRFFAERPEGSVSTLKIQRTQQEDSAVYLCASTPGASVSYEQYFGPGTRLTVT.

The rearrangement uses TRBV7-8 and TRBJ2-1, with TRBD2 matching over 14 bases. Germline V gene data show CDR1 as SGHVS and CDR2 as FQNEAQ. The CDR3 covers 15 residues. J gave up 8 bases and V 4 bases, and 4 bases lay outside the gene matches. DNA for the CDR3: TGTGCCAGCAGCTCGGGACTAGCGGGAGCCCATGAGCAGTTCTTC. This sequence encodes CASSSGLAGAHEQFF.

The chain is built from TRBV6-5 and TRBJ2-3; TRBD1 agrees at 11 bases. CDR3 length equals 15 residues. V gave up 4 bases and J gave up 3 bases; unmatched junction bases: 3. The germline CDR1 and CDR2 sequences are MNHEY and SVGAGI. The CDR3 sequence is CASSSGTGGTDTQYF. CDR3 bases: TGTGCCAGCAGTTCTGGGACAGGGGGGACAGATACGCAGTATTTT.

This clone was observed a single time. This chain joins TRBV7-8 and TRBJ2-3, with D possibly TRBD1 on 6 matching bases. Germline CDR1 reads SGHVS; CDR2 reads FQNEAQ. Deletions cut 9 bases from V and 0 bases from J, with 10 bases between. The CDR3 is made up of 13 amino acids. The CDR3: CARDRTSTDTQYF. In DNA form, the CDR3 reads TGTGCCAGGGACAGAACTAGCACAGATACGCAGTATTTT.

The chain is built from TRBV5-6 and TRBJ2-7, with 11 nucleotides matching TRBD2. The CDR3 extends over 15 amino acids. Trimming took 3 bases from V and 7 from J; bases not matched to a gene: 9. The germline V gene has CDR1 SGHDT and CDR2 YYEEEE. CDR3 protein: CASSSIAGGLGEQYF. The CDR3 DNA reads TGTGCCAGCAGCTCGATAGCGGGAGGGCTGGGGGAGCAGTACTTC.

V and J are TRBV6-5 and TRBJ1-3, with D unresolved. This CDR3 comprises 15 residues. The germline gives CDR1 MNHEY, CDR2 SVGAGI. Trimming removed 0 bases at V and 0 bases at J, with 6 bases between. In DNA form, the CDR3 reads TGTGCCAGCAGTTACTCGCGGATCTCTGGAAACACCATATATTTT. As protein: CASSYSRISGNTIYF.

The chain recombines TRBV7-8 with TRBJ1-1; perhaps TRBD1 as D (5 bases). CDR1 SGHVS and CDR2 FQNEAQ come from the germline V gene. The CDR3 consists of 13 residues. The V and J ends lost 5 bases and 0 bases respectively, with 7 bases between them. The CDR3 nucleotides read TGTGCCAGCAGCAAGACAGTGAACACTGAAGCTTTCTTT. Translated: CASSKTVNTEAFF. The full variable domain, completed using reference TRBV7-8 and TRBJ1-1, is GAGVSQSPRYKVAKRGQDVALRCDPISGHVSLFWYQQALGQGPEFLTYFQNEAQLDKSGLPSDRFFAERPEGSVSTLKIQRTQQEDSAVYLCASSKTVNTEAFFGQGTRLTVV.

The chain couples TRBV6-5 to TRBJ1-5; 7 bases align to TRBD1. The germline CDR1 and CDR2 sequences are MNHEY and SVGAGI. The CDR3 sequence is 15 residues long. V shed 2 bases and J 5 bases; nucleotides not matched to a gene: 6. CDR3 DNA sequence: TGTGCCAGCAGTTACACCAGGGGGGATTATCAGCCCCAGCATTTT. Translating gives CASSYTRGDYQPQHF.

Here the CDR3 reads CASSSPGQGEGYTF. The DNA of the CDR3 is TGTGCCAGTAGTTCACCGGGACAGGGAGAAGGCTACACCTTC. The chain employs TRBV19 and TRBJ1-2; 9 bases fit TRBD1. Germline V gene sequence: CDR1 LNHDA, CDR2 SQIVND (reference sequence). The CDR3 has 14 residues. J was trimmed by 8 bases and V by 5 bases; bases with no gene match: 9.

The chain combines TRBV7-2 with TRBJ2-1, with a possible D match to TRBD2 (6 bases). Trimming cost V 0 bases and J 2 bases, with 23 bases left between them. Per the germline V gene, CDR1 is SGHTA and CDR2 is FQGNSA. The CDR3 loop spans 20 amino acids. The CDR3 loop is CASSLATRLEPFWAYNEQFF. DNA of the CDR3: TGTGCCAGCAGCTTAGCGACTCGACTAGAACCCTTTTGGGCCTACAATGAGCAGTTCTTC.

V gene TRBV2 combines with J gene TRBJ2-7; 8 bases are a match to TRBD1. The trim removed 4 bases at V and 0 bases at J, leaving 2 bases unmatched. The germline V gene encodes CDR1 SNHLY and CDR2 FYNNEI. This CDR3 is built from 14 residues. Here the CDR3 reads CASSAGQGSYEQYF. In DNA form, the CDR3 reads TGTGCCAGCAGTGCAGGACAGGGCTCCTACGAGCAGTACTTC.

The V and J genes are TRBV28 and TRBJ2-3, with D maybe TRBD1 (7 bases). V dropped 8 bases and J dropped 6 bases, with 21 bases sitting between them. The CDR3 contains 15 residues. Germline loops: CDR1 MDHEN, CDR2 SYDVKM. The CDR3 loop is CASVPRRGHLDTQYF. DNA of the CDR3: TGTGCCAGCGTTCCTAGGAGGGGGCATTTGGATACGCAGTATTTT.

The chain links TRBV2 to TRBJ1-1; TRBD1 is a possible D gene (5 bases). Per germline, CDR1 SNHLY and CDR2 FYNNEI. V gave up 8 bases and J gave up 5 bases, with 21 bases separating them. The CDR3 is made up of 15 amino acids. The CDR3 DNA reads TGTGCCAGCGCCCCCAGGGATGGCGTGGAGACTGAAGCTTTCTTT. Its translation is CASAPRDGVETEAFF.

The V and J genes are TRBV19 and TRBJ2-3, with 10 bases identical to TRBD1. CDR1 LNHDA and CDR2 SQIVND come from the germline V gene (reference sequence). With V trimmed by 6 bases and J by 1 base, 7 bases remained unmatched. The CDR3 totals 16 residues. This CDR3 reads CASSPGQGTGTDTQYF. CDR3 bases: TGTGCCAGTAGCCCGGGACAGGGGACCGGCACAGATACGCAGTATTTT.

The chain recombines TRBV7-9 with TRBJ2-2, with TRBD1 matching 7 bases. The CDR3 spans 15 residues. Unmatched junction bases numbered 9, after V lost 5 bases and J lost 6 bases. CDR1 and CDR2 from the germline V gene are SEHNR and FQNEAQ (reference sequence). The CDR3 DNA sequence: TGTGCCAGCAGCAACCACAGGGGACGACCCGGGGAGCTGTTTTTT. It codes for CASSNHRGRPGELFF. Variable domain in full (rest from reference TRBV7-9 and TRBJ2-2): DTGVSQNPRHKITKRGQNVTFRCDPISEHNRLYWYRQTLGQGPEFLTYFQNEAQLEKSRLLSDRFSAERPKGSFSTLEIQRTEQGDSAMYLCASSNHRGRPGELFFGEGSRLTVL.

The chain uses TRBV5-5 and TRBJ1-2; 10 nucleotides line up with TRBD1. The CDR3 sequence is 14 residues long. Germline V gene sequence: CDR1 SGHKS, CDR2 YYEKEE (reference sequence). V lost 0 bases to trimming and J lost 8 bases; unmatched junction nucleotides: 4. CDR3 DNA sequence: TGTGCCAGCAGCTTGGGGGACAGGGGAGAAGGCTACACCTTC. It encodes CASSLGDRGEGYTF.

The rearrangement uses TRBV15 and TRBJ1-4, with unresolved D. This CDR3 region has 15 residues. V lost 2 bases to trimming and J lost 0 bases, with 7 bases between them. Germline V gives CDR1 LNHNV, CDR2 YYDKDF (reference sequence). The CDR3 bases are TGTGCCACCAGCAGACGTGTAGCAACTAATGAAAAACTGTTTTTT. Protein: CATSRRVATNEKLFF.